Listed below are T cell receptor beta chains from one sample, sequenced in a study of T cell responses to AZD1222 COVID-19 vaccine. Only in-frame clones appear in the TCRdb table, and some are missing; sequencing was by immunoSEQ multiplex PCR. The table shows 89,000 or so clones, with 80% to 90% occurring only once. The sample consisted of peripheral blood, taken on day 0 of AZD1222 vaccination. These TCRs come from an adult in good health. CDR3s include the opening cysteine and the closing phenylalanine or tryptophan. A D gene is named only where the DNA matches it firmly. Size tells how often a clone was seen (once, few, many) or the class of an expanded clone, and some rows leave it out.

j_call: TRBJ2-5; d_call: NA; clone_size: NA; v_call: TRBV25-1; cdr3_aa: CASSEPRLLGRFSETQYF; cdr3_nt: TGTGCCAGCAGTGAACCTCGACTCTTGGGGCGATTTTCGGAGACCCAGTACTTC
j_call: TRBJ1-2; d_call: NA; clone_size: NA; v_call: TRBV28; cdr3_aa: CASSHDVYGYTF; cdr3_nt: TGTGCCAGCAGTCATGACGTGTATGGCTACACCTTC
j_call: TRBJ2-5; d_call: TRBD1; clone_size: NA; v_call: TRBV2; cdr3_aa: CASSARQGWGETQYF; cdr3_nt: TGTGCCAGCAGTGCACGACAGGGGTGGGGAGAGACCCAGTACTTC
j_call: TRBJ2-3; d_call: TRBD2; clone_size: NA; v_call: TRBV7-3; cdr3_aa: CASSYRWRLAGAEGSTDTQYF; cdr3_nt: TGTGCCAGCAGCTACCGTTGGCGGCTAGCGGGGGCCGAGGGGAGCACAGATACGCAGTATTTT
j_call: TRBJ1-4; d_call: TRBD1; clone_size: NA; v_call: TRBV29-1; cdr3_aa: CSVETHRGEKLFF; cdr3_nt: TGCAGCGTCGAAACCCACAGGGGTGAAAAACTGTTTTTT
j_call: TRBJ2-7; d_call: NA; clone_size: NA; v_call: TRBV10-2; cdr3_aa: CASSAGSTYEQYF; cdr3_nt: TGCGCCAGCAGTGCGGGTTCGACCTACGAGCAGTACTTC
j_call: TRBJ2-1; d_call: NA; clone_size: NA; v_call: TRBV7-9; cdr3_aa: CASSFIGPYNEQFF; cdr3_nt: TGTGCCAGCAGCTTCATTGGCCCTTACAATGAGCAGTTCTTC
j_call: TRBJ2-5; d_call: NA; clone_size: NA; v_call: TRBV29-1; cdr3_aa: CSTNRDQETQYF; cdr3_nt: TGCAGCACTAACAGGGACCAAGAGACCCAGTACTTC
j_call: TRBJ1-6; d_call: TRBD1; clone_size: NA; v_call: TRBV2; cdr3_aa: CASKGTGGGSPLHF; cdr3_nt: TGTGCCAGCAAAGGGACAGGGGGTGGATCACCCCTCCACTTT
j_call: TRBJ1-2; d_call: NA; clone_size: NA; v_call: TRBV10-3; cdr3_aa: CAIRPPGLGYTF; cdr3_nt: TGTGCCATCAGACCGCCGGGGCTCGGCTACACCTTC
j_call: TRBJ2-1; d_call: NA; clone_size: NA; v_call: TRBV28; cdr3_aa: CASRRQGGNEQFF; cdr3_nt: TGTGCCAGCAGGCGACAGGGAGGCAATGAGCAGTTCTTC
j_call: TRBJ1-4; d_call: NA; clone_size: NA; v_call: TRBV6-6; cdr3_aa: CASSYHTSTNEKLFF; cdr3_nt: TGTGCCAGCAGTTACCACACTTCAACTAATGAAAAACTGTTTTTT
j_call: TRBJ2-7; d_call: TRBD2; clone_size: NA; v_call: TRBV11-3; cdr3_aa: CASSSPILAGDTYEQYF; cdr3_nt: TGTGCCAGCAGCTCGCCTATACTAGCGGGGGATACCTACGAGCAGTACTTC
j_call: TRBJ1-1; d_call: NA; clone_size: few; v_call: TRBV7-8; cdr3_aa: CASSLGEWNTEAFF; cdr3_nt: TGTGCCAGCAGCTTAGGTGAATGGAACACTGAAGCTTTCTTT
j_call: TRBJ1-2; d_call: TRBD1; clone_size: NA; v_call: TRBV30; cdr3_aa: CAWSFGQDGEFGYTF; cdr3_nt: TGTGCCTGGAGTTTCGGACAGGATGGCGAATTCGGCTACACCTTC
j_call: TRBJ1-1; d_call: TRBD1; clone_size: NA; v_call: TRBV7-8; cdr3_aa: CASRTQGHSTEAFF; cdr3_nt: TGTGCCAGCAGAACACAGGGGCACAGCACTGAAGCTTTCTTT
j_call: TRBJ1-2; d_call: NA; clone_size: NA; v_call: TRBV27; cdr3_aa: CATKPLQVNYGYTF; cdr3_nt: TGTGCCACCAAGCCCTTACAGGTGAACTATGGCTACACCTTC
j_call: TRBJ2-5; d_call: NA; clone_size: NA; v_call: TRBV24-1; cdr3_aa: CATSDPRAGDAGETQYF; cdr3_nt: TGTGCCACCAGTGATCCCCGAGCGGGCGATGCGGGGGAGACCCAGTACTTC
j_call: TRBJ1-2; d_call: TRBD1; clone_size: NA; v_call: TRBV6-5; cdr3_aa: CASSLTGVGYTF; cdr3_nt: TGTGCCAGCAGCCTAACAGGGGTTGGCTACACCTTC
j_call: TRBJ1-3; d_call: NA; clone_size: NA; v_call: TRBV5-6; cdr3_aa: CASSLGRFESGNTIYF; cdr3_nt: TGTGCCAGCAGCTTGGGACGGTTCGAATCTGGAAACACCATATATTTT
j_call: TRBJ2-1; d_call: TRBD2; clone_size: NA; v_call: TRBV6-2/TRBV6-3; cdr3_aa: CASSYSTTSGRGDEQFF; cdr3_nt: TGTGCCAGCAGTTACTCCACGACTAGCGGGAGGGGCGATGAGCAGTTCTTC
j_call: TRBJ2-3; d_call: NA; clone_size: few; v_call: TRBV10-3; cdr3_aa: CAISESRSRGPPDTQYF; cdr3_nt: TGTGCCATCAGTGAGTCCCGATCACGGGGCCCGCCAGATACGCAGTATTTT
j_call: TRBJ1-1; d_call: NA; clone_size: few; v_call: TRBV5-8; cdr3_aa: CASSFAGFGDSSRGEAFF; cdr3_nt: TGTGCCAGCAGCTTTGCCGGGTTCGGGGACTCCAGTAGGGGTGAAGCTTTCTTT
j_call: TRBJ1-5; d_call: NA; clone_size: NA; v_call: TRBV24-1; cdr3_aa: CATSEAEYQPQHF; cdr3_nt: TGTGCCACCAGTGAAGCAGAATATCAGCCCCAGCATTTT
j_call: TRBJ1-4; d_call: NA; clone_size: NA; v_call: TRBV6-5; cdr3_aa: CASSQAVNEKLFF; cdr3_nt: TGTGCCAGCAGCCAGGCGGTAAATGAAAAACTGTTTTTT
j_call: TRBJ1-1; d_call: NA; clone_size: NA; v_call: TRBV5-1; cdr3_aa: CASSLSGTSNTEAFF; cdr3_nt: TGCGCCAGCAGCCTTTCCGGGACATCAAACACTGAAGCTTTCTTT
j_call: TRBJ1-4; d_call: NA; clone_size: NA; v_call: TRBV6-5; cdr3_aa: CASSSRRGANEKLFF; cdr3_nt: TGTGCCAGCAGTTCCCGTAGAGGGGCAAATGAAAAACTGTTTTTT
j_call: TRBJ2-5; d_call: NA; clone_size: NA; v_call: TRBV9; cdr3_aa: CASSLPGQGRRETQYF; cdr3_nt: TGTGCCAGCAGCCTTCCGGGCCAGGGTAGGCGCGAGACCCAGTACTTC
j_call: TRBJ2-3; d_call: TRBD2; clone_size: NA; v_call: TRBV7-2; cdr3_aa: CASSPRWDYATDTQYF; cdr3_nt: TGTGCCAGCAGCCCGAGATGGGACTATGCCACAGATACGCAGTATTTT
j_call: TRBJ2-1; d_call: NA; clone_size: NA; v_call: TRBV27; cdr3_aa: CASSLTGYNEQFF; cdr3_nt: TGTGCCAGCAGTTTAACAGGCTACAATGAGCAGTTCTTC
j_call: TRBJ2-3; d_call: NA; clone_size: NA; v_call: TRBV20-1; cdr3_aa: CSASLGSKDTQYF; cdr3_nt: TGCAGTGCTAGTCTGGGGAGTAAGGATACGCAGTATTTT
j_call: TRBJ1-6; d_call: TRBD1; clone_size: once; v_call: TRBV4-1; cdr3_aa: CASSQDLLTGEYNSPLHF; cdr3_nt: TGCGCCAGCAGCCAAGATTTACTGACAGGGGAGTATAATTCACCCCTCCACTTT
j_call: TRBJ2-3; d_call: NA; clone_size: once; v_call: TRBV18; cdr3_aa: CASSPDSTDTQYF; cdr3_nt: TGTGCCAGCTCACCAGACAGCACAGATACGCAGTATTTT
j_call: TRBJ2-2; d_call: NA; clone_size: NA; v_call: TRBV4-2; cdr3_aa: CASSQNTGELFF; cdr3_nt: TGTGCCAGCAGCCAAAACACCGGGGAGCTGTTTTTT